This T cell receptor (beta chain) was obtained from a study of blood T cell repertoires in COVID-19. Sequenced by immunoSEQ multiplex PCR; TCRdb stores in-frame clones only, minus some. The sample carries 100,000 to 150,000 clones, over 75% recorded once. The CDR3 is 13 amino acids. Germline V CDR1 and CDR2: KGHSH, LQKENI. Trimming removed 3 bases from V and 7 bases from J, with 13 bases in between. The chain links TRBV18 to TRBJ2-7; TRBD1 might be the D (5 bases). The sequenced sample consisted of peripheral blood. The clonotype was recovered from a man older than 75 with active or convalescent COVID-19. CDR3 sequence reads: CASSPTAKGEQYF. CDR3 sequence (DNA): TGTGCCAGCTCACCCACAGCTAAGGGGGAGCAGTACTTC.